These 10 T cell receptor beta chains were all obtained from the same sample, sequenced in a study of esophageal squamous cell carcinoma under preoperative chemotherapy. MiXCR was run by TCRdb on the PCR reads, yielding one entry per CDR3 protein. In the table there are over 15,000 distinct CDR3 sequences, around 47% of which are singletons. This sample's time point: before preoperative PTX-NDP chemotherapy. The sample was acquired from a patient given preoperative chemotherapy. Receptors originate from a human donor with esophageal squamous cell carcinoma. The donor label of this sample is uncertain.

This clonotype has a handful of counts. The J gene is TRBJ2-5, the V gene TRBV24-1; 10 nucleotides line up with TRBD1. The V and J ends lost 6 bases and 5 bases, in that order; junction bases with no gene match: 17. Looked up from germline, CDR1 is KGHDR and CDR2 is SFDVKD. The CDR3 length is 18 residues. CDR3 residues: CATSPPLGTGVYSETQYF. The CDR3 DNA sequence: TGTGCCACCAGTCCGCCTCTTGGGACAGGGGTTTATTCGGAGACCCAGTACTTC.

In its sample, this clonotype was seen a few times. The V gene is TRBV6-5, the J gene TRBJ2-4, with TRBD2 as a possible D gene (6 bases). Germline lookup yields CDR1 MNHEY and CDR2 SVGAGI. Trimming removed 2 bases at V and 0 bases at J, with 8 bases between. The CDR3 consists of 15 residues. The CDR3 reads CASSYAGTAKNIQYF. The CDR3 DNA reads as TGTGCCAGCAGTTACGCGGGAACAGCCAAAAACATTCAGTACTTC.

The gene calls are TRBV7-9 and TRBJ2-7, with 9 positions matching TRBD2. The CDR3 covers 16 residues. V trimming: 3 bases; J trimming: 6 bases; junction bases outside the gene matches: 12. Germline assignment: CDR1 SEHNR and CDR2 FQNEAQ (reference sequence). In DNA form, the CDR3 reads TGTGCCAGCAGCTTGAGGGGGCCTAGCGGGACGGGCGAGCAGTACTTC. Encoded protein: CASSLRGPSGTGEQYF. Using reference TRBV7-9 and TRBJ2-7 for the parts outside the CDR3, the full variable domain is DTGVSQNPRHKITKRGQNVTFRCDPISEHNRLYWYRQTLGQGPEFLTYFQNEAQLEKSRLLSDRFSAERPKGSFSTLEIQRTEQGDSAMYLCASSLRGPSGTGEQYFGPGTRLTVT.

This clonotype was recorded at least ten times. The chain links TRBV7-3 to TRBJ2-1; D is possibly TRBD2 (5 bases). V was pared by 3 bases and J by 6 bases, with 9 bases between. Germline CDR1 reads SGHTA; CDR2 reads FQGTGA. This CDR3 has 13 residues. CDR3 DNA sequence: TGTGCCAGCAGCTTCCAACGGGGCAATGAGCAGTTCTTC. Protein sequence: CASSFQRGNEQFF.

In the case of this clonotype: At one of its ends the junction is not consistent with the germline gene, which may arise from a read error. The chain links TRBV6-5 to TRBJ2-5; D is possibly TRBD1 (7 bases). This CDR3 is built from 16 residues. The germline gives CDR1 MNHEY, CDR2 SVGAGI. CDR3 sequence: CASSYTAGGGQDTQYF. Here the CDR3 DNA reads TGTGCCAGCAGTTACACCGCCGGAGGGGGCCAAGACACCCAGTACTTC.

This clonotype was counted at least ten times. The chain combines TRBV27 with TRBJ2-7; D gene uncertain. Germline V gives CDR1 MNHEY, CDR2 SMNVEV (reference sequence). V lost 3 bases and J 0 bases, leaving 6 bases between the germline ends. The CDR3 consists of 13 residues. CDR3 loop: CASSFVSSYEQYF. For the CDR3, the DNA is TGTGCCAGCAGTTTCGTTAGCTCCTACGAGCAGTACTTC.

A few counts support this clonotype. Just one base apart from a much larger clone, this may be a read error. The J gene is TRBJ2-1, the V gene TRBV5-1; TRBD2 matches at 13 bases. TRBJ2-7 explains the end of the DNA better; the J call may be wrong. The CDR3 consists of 15 residues. Per germline, CDR1 SGHRS and CDR2 YFSETQ. Written as DNA, the CDR3 is TGCGCCAGCAGCTTGGGCGGACTAGCGGGAGATGAGCAGTACTTC. Translating gives CASSLGGLAGDEQYF.

This clonotype was observed a few times. This chain uses TRBV7-2 with TRBJ2-5; D uncertain. CDR1 and CDR2 (germline): SGHTA, FQGNSA. This CDR3 comprises 14 residues. Trimming removed 1 base from V and 3 bases from J, with 9 bases in between. CDR3 sequence reads: CASSLGTMEETQYF. CDR3 DNA sequence: TGTGCCAGCAGCTTAGGGACCATGGAAGAGACCCAGTACTTC. Full variable domain (rest looked up from reference TRBV7-2 and TRBJ2-5): GAGVSQSPSNKVTEKGKDVELRCDPISGHTALYWYRQSLGQGLEFLIYFQGNSAPDKSGLPSDRFSAERTGGSVSTLTIQRTQQEDSAVYLCASSLGTMEETQYFGPGTRLLVL.

This clonotype was recorded only once. At one of its ends the junction is not consistent with the germline gene, which may arise from a read error. The V call is TRBV6-1, the J call TRBJ2-5, with D perhaps matching TRBD1 or TRBD2 (6 bases each). Germline CDR1 is MNHNS and CDR2 is SASEGT. CDR3 length equals 13 residues. The CDR3, as DNA: TGTGCCAGCAGCCTGACCGGAGGGGGTCCCTGGTTCTTC. The encoded protein is CASSLTGGGPWFF.

This clonotype was observed many times. The chain joins TRBV6-5 to TRBJ1-1; tentative D call: TRBD1 (6 bases). Germline V gives CDR1 MNHEY, CDR2 SVGAGI. V shed 5 bases and J shed 2 bases, with 12 bases lying between them. CDR3 length equals 14 residues. CDR3 coding DNA: TGTGCCAGCAGTACTCGGACAGATAACACTGAAGCTTTCTTT. This sequence encodes CASSTRTDNTEAFF.